This TCR beta chain is from a study of CD8+ T cells in alopecia areata. The wider study: Oral tofacitinib (5 to 10 mg twice daily) was administered to treated patients.

Alopecia areata patients provided lesional scalp punch biopsies and peripheral blood. Study-wide results and caveats: It was lesional scalp, especially alopecia totalis/universalis, that showed higher clonality than normal scalp. Patients displayed less clarity in TCR sharing than mice, a finding possibly related to HLA.

RNA extraction was followed by reverse transcription into cDNA, which acted as the sequencing template. Profiled with immunoSEQ multiplex PCR; TCRdb holds only in-frame clones, not every one. The sample lists over 150,000 clones, roughly 63% occurring once. From germline, CDR1 is SGHDT and CDR2 YYEEEE. The V end lost 0 bases, the J end lost 2 bases, and 5 bases lay between the germline ends. This CDR3 region has 13 residues. Notes on this clone: Its matching antigen is unknown.

This sample comprised CD4+ T cells sorted from blood, obtained at week 0. The TCR sequence derives from a human donor with alopecia areata. The rearrangement joins TRBV5-6 to TRBJ1-2, with no clear D. CDR3 in DNA: TGTGCCAGCAGCTTGGGTGAGAACTATGGCTACACCTTC. This codes for CASSLGENYGYTF. The full variable domain, its missing parts supplied by reference TRBV5-6 and TRBJ1-2, is DAGVTQSPTHLIKTRGQQVTLRCSPKSGHDTVSWYQQALGQGPQFIFQYYEEEERQRGNFPDRFSGHQFPNYSSELNVNALLLGDSALYLCASSLGENYGYTFGSGTRLTVV.